The 23 T cell receptor beta chains in this list originate from one sample, sequenced in a study of identical twins. TCRdb reanalysed the 5' RACE reads using MiXCR and keeps one entry per CDR3 protein. The sample gives about 890,000 distinct CDR3 sequences, 12% of which show up once; 1.5% to 2% is in the top ten. The sample was also reused in another study, on yellow fever vaccine responses in identical twins.

Material for sequencing was PBMCs. The origin of the receptors is a woman aged 18-29 years in good health.

This CDR3 reads CAISETGRVGQPQHF. In nucleotides, the CDR3 is TGTGCCATCAGTGAAACGGGGAGGGTTGGTCAGCCCCAGCATTTT. The chain employs TRBV10-3 and TRBJ1-5; D gene unclear. This CDR3 contains 15 residues. The germline CDR1 and CDR2 sequences are ENHRY and SYGVKD. The ends were cut back, 3 bases at V and 6 bases at J, with 15 bases in the middle.

This chain joins TRBV10-3 and TRBJ2-7, with D possibly TRBD2 on 6 matching bases. V was pared by 6 bases and J by 2 bases, with 11 bases between. From germline, CDR1 is ENHRY and CDR2 SYGVKD. The CDR3 covers 13 residues. The CDR3 loop is CAIRGTETYEQYV. CDR3 sequence (DNA): TGTGCCATCAGGGGGACTGAAACCTACGAGCAGTACGTC.

This clonotype was seen at least ten times. The V and J genes are TRBV12-3 or TRBV12-4 and TRBJ2-2, with D possibly being TRBD2 (5 bases). This CDR3 comprises 14 residues. V gave up 10 bases and J gave up 0 bases, with 12 bases separating them. Here the CDR3 reads CATQRLTNTGELFF. The CDR3 DNA sequence: TGTGCCACCCAAAGACTAACGAACACCGGGGAGCTGTTTTTT.

The V and J genes are TRBV5-5 and TRBJ2-7; 7 nucleotides line up with TRBD1. V lost 4 bases, J lost 3 bases, and 7 bases stayed unmatched. The germline V gene encodes CDR1 SGHKS and CDR2 YYEKEE (reference sequence). This CDR3 spans 14 amino acids. The CDR3 here is CASSQTGTFYEQYV. CDR3 nucleotides: TGTGCCAGCAGCCAGACAGGGACCTTCTACGAGCAGTACGTC.

The rearrangement links TRBV12-3 or TRBV12-4 to TRBJ2-3, with a weak D call TRBD2 (6 bases). This CDR3 has 16 residues. V lost 3 bases and J 2 bases, leaving 15 bases between the germline ends. CDR3 sequence (DNA): TGTGCCAGCAGTTTGGGCGGAGCGGGTAACACAGATACGCAGTATTTT. Translation gives CASSLGGAGNTDTQYF.

The chain is built from TRBV10-3 and TRBJ2-7; possible D gene TRBD1, 5 bases. Germline V gene data show CDR1 as ENHRY and CDR2 as SYGVKD. Trimming took off 2 bases at V and 3 bases at J, with 17 bases between the two ends. CDR3 length equals 16 residues. The CDR3 here is CAISEGAAKRYYEQYV. The CDR3, as DNA: TGTGCCATCAGTGAGGGGGCAGCGAAACGATACTACGAGCAGTACGTC.

This clonotype was seen a handful of times. V usage is TRBV7-8 and J usage is TRBJ1-2; D ambiguous. Germline V gives CDR1 SGHVS, CDR2 FQNEAQ. CDR3 length: 16 amino acids. Trimming removed 1 base at V and 0 bases at J, with 12 bases between. The CDR3 DNA sequence: TGTGCCAGCAGCTTAGTCGGTCCCAGAACTAACTATGGCTACACCTTC. Protein sequence: CASSLVGPRTNYGYTF.

This clonotype has a handful of counts. The rearrangement uses TRBV5-6 and TRBJ2-5; no reliable D call. Trimming cost V 1 base and J 4 bases, with 11 bases left between them. The CDR3 length is 14 residues. Germline V CDR1 and CDR2: SGHDT, YYEEEE. The CDR3 spells CASSLTGPGETQYF. CDR3 nucleotides: TGTGCCAGCAGCTTGACCGGGCCGGGAGAGACCCAGTACTTC.

V gene TRBV20-1 combines with J gene TRBJ2-7; D remains ambiguous. Between the trimmed V and J ends, which lost 1 base and 0 bases, there was a span of 13 bases. Germline CDR1 is DFQATT and CDR2 is SNEGSKA (reference sequence). This CDR3 has 15 amino acids. The CDR3 spells CSARGQAGFSYEQYF. The CDR3, as DNA: TGCAGTGCTAGAGGCCAGGCCGGGTTCTCCTACGAGCAGTACTTC.

This chain joins TRBV7-9 and TRBJ2-5; the match to TRBD1 covers 9 bases. In germline, CDR1 is SEHNR, CDR2 FQNEAQ (reference sequence). V shed 1 base and J 4 bases; nucleotides not matched to a gene: 10. The CDR3 contains 17 residues. The CDR3 here is CASSLDEFDRGTETQYF. In DNA, the CDR3 is TGTGCCAGCAGCTTAGACGAGTTCGACAGGGGGACAGAGACCCAGTACTTC.

This clonotype was picked up a small number of times. The chain uses TRBV10-2 and TRBJ2-7; no clear D gene. V lost 0 bases to trimming and J lost 0 bases, with 12 bases between them. Germline CDR1 and CDR2: WSHSY and SAAADI. The CDR3 is made up of 16 amino acids. The CDR3 is CASSESMFSFSYEQYF. In DNA form, the CDR3 reads TGCGCCAGCAGTGAGTCGATGTTCAGTTTCTCCTACGAGCAGTACTTC.

This clonotype turned up a few times. The chain employs TRBV3-1 and TRBJ2-3; the D gene is possibly TRBD2 (6 bases). Trimming removed 0 bases from V and 1 base from J, with 17 bases in between. Germline values: CDR1 LGHDT, CDR2 YNNKEL (reference sequence). CDR3 length equals 18 residues. CDR3 region: CASSQEEGASRGTDTQYF. CDR3 nucleotide sequence: TGTGCCAGCAGCCAAGAGGAGGGAGCTTCCCGGGGCACAGATACGCAGTATTTT.

This clonotype came up a few times. J is TRBJ1-4 and V is TRBV6-5, with D hard to call. The germline V and J ends were trimmed by 0 bases and 8 bases, with 10 bases remaining between them. The CDR3 sequence is 14 residues long. Germline V gives CDR1 MNHEY, CDR2 SVGAGI. The CDR3 DNA reads TGTGCCAGCAGTTACTCGACTGGGAGGGAAAAACTGTTTTTT. Translating it yields CASSYSTGREKLFF.

In this sample, this clonotype turned up a few times. CDR3 bases: TGTGCCAGCAGTGAATCGGGATCTGGCTACACCTTC. Translation: CASSESGSGYTF. The V gene is TRBV6-1, the J gene TRBJ1-2; unclear D gene. V was cut by 2 bases and J by 7 bases, with 8 bases left in between. CDR3 length equals 12 residues. Germline loops: CDR1 MNHNS, CDR2 SASEGT.

In its sample, this clonotype was seen a few times. V usage is TRBV12-3 or TRBV12-4 and J usage is TRBJ2-2, with D perhaps given as TRBD1 or TRBD2 (5 bases each). V lost 7 bases to trimming and J lost 3 bases, with 18 bases between them. This CDR3 spans 16 amino acids. CDR3 in amino acids: CASIEGWRSHTGELFF. CDR3 sequence (DNA): TGTGCCAGCATCGAGGGGTGGCGGTCGCACACCGGGGAGCTGTTTTTT.

V is TRBV7-8 and J is TRBJ1-2; D is ambiguous. The germline gives CDR1 SGHVS, CDR2 FQNEAQ. V gave up 2 bases and J gave up 5 bases, with 12 bases separating them. The CDR3 contains 14 residues. The CDR3 is CASSLFAGHYGYTF. CDR3 bases: TGTGCCAGCAGCTTATTTGCAGGCCATTATGGCTACACCTTC.

The J gene is TRBJ2-3, the V gene TRBV24-1, with D perhaps TRBD1 or TRBD2 (5 bases each). Trimming left V 5 bases short and J 1 base short, with 15 bases between. Germline values: CDR1 KGHDR, CDR2 SFDVKD. The CDR3 sequence is 16 residues long. The CDR3 spells CATSGGVFAGTDTQYF. In DNA form, the CDR3 reads TGTGCCACCAGTGGAGGGGTCTTTGCGGGCACAGATACGCAGTATTTT.

V is TRBV20-1 and J is TRBJ2-7, with TRBD1 as a possible D gene (6 bases). Germline V gene sequence: CDR1 DFQATT, CDR2 SNEGSKA (reference sequence). This CDR3 spans 16 amino acids. Trimming stripped 6 bases from V and 2 bases from J, with 23 bases between. CDR3 sequence: CSADDTTGTTPYEQYF. In DNA form, the CDR3 reads TGCAGTGCCGACGATACAACCGGGACAACGCCCTACGAGCAGTACTTC.

The gene calls are TRBV29-1 and TRBJ2-3, with D possibly being TRBD2 (6 bases). Germline V CDR1 and CDR2: SQVTM, ANQGSEA. Trimming shortened V by 3 bases and J by 4 bases, and 20 bases separated the two germline ends. The CDR3 covers 16 residues. CDR3 nucleotide sequence: TGCAGCGTTGAGAGGTATGGCGGGATGCTTCCAGATACGCAGTATTTT. As protein: CSVERYGGMLPDTQYF.

This clonotype was detected a few times. The gene calls are TRBV7-9 and TRBJ2-7; 7 bases line up with TRBD1. The CDR3 runs to 14 residues. Germline trimming cut 5 bases from V and 3 bases from J; bases unmatched to any gene: 7. CDR1 SEHNR and CDR2 FQNEAQ come from the germline V gene (reference sequence). CDR3: CASSPGQVIYEQYF. CDR3 DNA sequence: TGTGCCAGCAGCCCCGGACAGGTTATCTACGAGCAGTACTTC.

This rearrangement joins TRBV5-1 to TRBJ2-7; a possible D gene is TRBD2 (7 bases). Looked up from germline, CDR1 is SGHRS and CDR2 is YFSETQ. CDR3 length equals 15 residues. Trimming left V 3 bases short and J 5 bases short, with 18 bases between. The CDR3 reads CASSYGGGASHEQYF. For the CDR3, the DNA is TGCGCCAGCAGCTACGGAGGGGGGGCGTCCCACGAGCAGTACTTC.

The genes are TRBV5-6 and TRBJ2-3; D ambiguous. This CDR3 has 14 amino acids. V gave up 5 bases and J gave up 2 bases, with 12 bases separating them. Germline CDR1 reads SGHDT; CDR2 reads YYEEEE. This chain's CDR3 is CASSIDRYTDTQYF. In DNA form, the CDR3 reads TGTGCCAGCAGTATAGATAGATACACAGATACGCAGTATTTT.

This clonotype was recorded at least ten times. This chain joins TRBV4-1 and TRBJ2-2, with a tentative D call TRBD2 (6 bases). V lost 3 bases, J lost 6 bases, and 26 bases lay in between. The CDR3 has 19 residues. The germline V gene encodes CDR1 MGHRA and CDR2 YSYEKL. CDR3 amino acids: CASSQDRTIPGQPSGELFF. The CDR3 DNA sequence: TGCGCCAGCAGCCAGGATCGGACTATTCCGGGCCAGCCGTCCGGGGAGCTGTTTTTT.